The T cell receptor beta chain described here comes from a study of cytomegalovirus exposure and HLA in healthy donors. This clone has just one count. Antigen unknown. Notes on the study in general: In a later analysis, first-cohort TCR clusters were found to tend to co-occur in the approximately 120 validation repertoires.

The CDR3 runs to 15 residues. Germline CDR1 reads SGHNT; CDR2 reads YYREEE (reference sequence). The ends lost 1 base at V and 4 bases at J; junction bases unmatched: 2. Clones were sequenced by immunoSEQ multiplex PCR, and TCRdb holds only the in-frame ones, with some missing. The data show about 130,000 clones, roughly 95% seen once. This receptor was taken from a man aged 18 to 35 in good health and CMV-seronegative. The sample consisted of PBMCs. V is TRBV5-4 and J is TRBJ2-1; 10 nucleotides agree with TRBD2. CDR3 in amino acids: CASSLRAGGYNEQFF. The CDR3 DNA sequence: TGTGCCAGCAGCTTGAGAGCGGGAGGGTACAATGAGCAGTTCTTC.